This T cell receptor beta chain was recovered during a study of T cell responses to AZD1222 COVID-19 vaccine (dated by TCRdb to 2020 to 2023). Context from the whole study: TCR sequencing was performed for roughly 250 trial participants, of whom 200 to 220 were given two doses of AZD1222 and approximately 25 were given two doses of MenACWY control vaccine. Trial participants were enrolled by age into subgroups of 18-55, 56-69 and 70-plus years, and around 150, 28 and 57 TCR-sequenced participants, respectively, were included in these subgroups. What the study reported, not specific to this receptor: Conclusions about previously exposed vaccinees are limited because only six or seven AZD1222 recipients were SARS-CoV-2 seropositive at baseline. Participants were mostly white British and included more females than males, and it was suggested by the authors that clonal diversity may have been underestimated. Reportedly, almost half of the unique spike-specific TCRs recognized epitopes lying outside the regions that are mutated in the B.1.351 and B.1.1.7 variants. The whole spike protein was spanned by vaccine-associated CD4 TCRs, and dominant responses were seen in regions 160-218 and 743-854. In the small 56-69-year group, the increase in depth fell short of significance, most likely because of low power. Because no samples from the day 14 peak response were available, repertoires could be characterized only after the peak T cell response. A significant rise in spike-specific TCR breadth and depth was observed after two AZD1222 doses relative to day 0 and relative to MenACWY recipients.

This clone occurred a few times. Its cognate antigen has yet to be identified. There are no base qualities to consult, and no much larger clone falls within one base. The CDR3 regions of human TCRbeta chains were analyzed by immunosequencing. As for how the authors treated the data: TCRs in the repertoires were compared against a reference library of SARS-CoV-2-specific TCRs that had been generated with the MIRA antigen-specificity platform. Breadth meant the fraction of unique TCRs that were SARS-CoV-2-associated, whereas depth meant the fraction of total T cells that were SARS-CoV-2-associated. Using the MIRA data, each spike-specific TCR was mapped to the spike region that the TCR reacts to and placed in a CD4 or CD8 class. Log10-transformed breadth and depth values were compared by one-way ANOVA with Sidak's multiple comparisons tests. Entries here come from immuneACCESS through TCRdb and include only in-frame sequences with V and J called. Some clones fail to appear in such tables; in the studies checked, an unresolved V gene covers under half of the shortfall, and the cause of the remainder is unknown. V and J calls plus clone size are reproduced from that table; the DNA served to infer D and trimming. This sample holds approximately 160,000 clones; approximately 88% were observed only once. Of the sample, about 3.4% is held by the ten largest clones.

The time point tag for this specimen amounts to: baseline before first vaccination. The treatment or condition label corresponds to: meningococcal conjugate vaccine given as trial control. Vaccinee samples were obtained from the UK trials COV001 and COV002, which included a single-blind randomized controlled phase 2/3 trial of AZD1222 (ChAdOx1 nCoV-19) in healthy adults. For TCRbeta chain sequencing, PBMC samples from trial participants were taken at day 0 and at day 28 after the second dose. The CDR3 measures 12 amino acids from cysteine to phenylalanine. Only the CDR3 DNA is retained, 36 bases long and in frame from the first base. The germline V gene (reference sequence) supplies CDR1 LGHDT and CDR2 YNNKEL. Trimming takes 4 bases from V and 5 bases from J, and the germline ends sit 8 bases apart.

Recombination joined TRBV3-1 (or the pseudogene TRBV3-2) with TRBJ1-1; TRBD1 is perhaps the D gene, given 5 matching bases. The sample in question was peripheral blood, obtained on day 0 of MenACWY control vaccination. This receptor was taken from an adult in good health. The CDR3 here reads CASSPTGTEAFF. The DNA is TGTGCCAGCAGCCCAACAGGAACTGAAGCTTTCTTT.